This record looks at one T cell receptor beta chain sequence and its context. This receptor's antigen is unknown. No much larger clone exists at a distance of one base, and base qualities are not known. The data originate from a study of blood T cell repertoires in COVID-19 (dated by TCRdb to 2020 to 2022). Notes on the research overall: The collaborator samples originated in the United States, Italy and Spain and spanned the acute and convalescent phases of COVID-19. The prospective study material was composed of cDNA or gDNA derived from T cells, B-cell-depleted T cells, or PBMCs. The repertoires were released in a freely available public database intended as a resource for research on the immune response to SARS-CoV-2. HLA class I and class II types, where available, came from metadata supplied by the sample provider rather than from assay-based typing. Samples were obtained from the ongoing ImmuneRACE study (first 160 participants) and from 1,000 to 1,500 subjects provided by 6 global collaborators. Deeply sampled blood TCRbeta repertoires from subjects exposed to, actively infected with, or recovered from COVID-19 were included in the dataset. A de-identified subject ID, COVID-19 status, age in years and sex were almost always included in the sample metadata. Broader findings and caveats from the paper: How much clinical and demographic metadata was included differed by source and by participant, and the metadata was provided uncurated.

CDR1 and CDR2, looked up from the germline V gene (reference sequence), are MNHEY and SMNVEV. The junction carries 14 bases between V and J, which are trimmed by 3 bases and 2 bases respectively. Taken from cysteine to phenylalanine, the CDR3 has 15 residues. Only the CDR3 region is kept as DNA, spanning 45 bases read in frame from base 1. In Seattle, one collaborating source enrolled patients while the infection was active and tracked those patients longitudinally over the course of disease. Each collaborating institution followed its own protocols to collect whole blood in K2EDTA tubes. Collaborator samples were shipped for TCRbeta analysis as frozen whole blood, isolated PBMCs, or DNA extracted from either sample type. The immunoSEQ Assay, a bias-controlled multiplex PCR, was used to amplify TCRbeta CDR3 regions from genomic DNA. The authors' analysis ran thus. The number of nucleated cells in each sample was estimated from the amplification of reference gene primers within the assay. To quantify the absolute abundance of each unique TCRbeta CDR3 rearrangement, sequence reads were collapsed and filtered. For each sample, productive Simpson clonality was calculated by taking the square root of Simpson's diversity index across productive rearrangements. Entries here come from immuneACCESS through TCRdb and include only in-frame sequences with V and J called. Some clones fail to appear in such tables; in the studies checked, an unresolved V gene covers under half of the shortfall, and the cause of the remainder is unknown. That table gives V, J and clone size, and the DNA gave D and trimming. A total of just over 300,000 clones appear in this sample, about nine tenths of them only once. The ten largest clones take up less than 2% of the sample.

The chain couples TRBV27 to TRBJ2-7; the D segment could be TRBD1, given 5 matching bases. The specimen was peripheral blood. The clonotype comes from a woman in her twenties or thirties with COVID-19, enrolled during active disease. Here is the DNA: TGTGCCAGCAGTTTGGCAGGGCATAACCCCTACGAGCAGTACTTC. This gives the protein CASSLAGHNPYEQYF.